The clone carrying this TCR beta chain was detected ten times or more. This sample was taken from a study of T cells in Graves' hyperthyroidism and ophthalmopathy. Diagnostic decisions used clinical symptoms, serum thyroxine and TRAb, thyroid ultrasound and orbital computed tomography. An approximately 9.4 ml volume of fresh peripheral blood provided the PBMCs. Germline V gene sequence: CDR1 LGHNA, CDR2 YSLEER. With 4 bases removed from V and 0 bases from J, the gap between germline ends came to 9 bases. The CDR3 totals 14 residues. Amplification of TCR beta CDR3 regions was performed using RNA transcripts as template. Using the HTBI primer set, a first-round RT-PCR was run on the TCR CDR3. TCRdb ran MiXCR on the multiplex PCR reads and lists one entry per CDR3 protein. The sample has about 350,000 distinct CDR3 sequences; roughly 18% are singletons.

This chain uses TRBV4-3 with TRBJ1-1, with D perhaps matching TRBD1 (5 bases). Sequencing input: blood. This sequence originates from a woman aged 40 to 50 with Graves' ophthalmopathy. DNA of the CDR3: TGCGCCAGCAGCCGGAACAGGATGAACACTGAAGCTTTCTTT. Its translation is CASSRNRMNTEAFF.